A selection of T cell receptor beta chains follows, all from one sample in a study of naive and memory T cell subsets. Each CDR3 protein is one row after TCRdb ran MiXCR on the UMI-ligation and nested PCR reads. Among approximately 20,000 distinct CDR3 sequences listed, 7% to 10% were seen once. Material for sequencing was central memory CD8+ T cells from blood. The receptor source for this set is a human donor in good health. Both conserved end residues are part of each CDR3. The order of the fields is clone size, J gene, V gene, D gene, CDR3 DNA, CDR3 protein. The D gene is left open where the match is weak. A row's size may be missing; if present it is once, few, many or a size class.

abundance: many; j_gene: TRBJ2-3; v_gene: TRBV6-2/TRBV6-3; d_gene: -; CDR3nt: TGTGCCAGCAGTTACACGACGACAGGTCTCGGGGCCCGAGATACGCAGTATTTT; CDR3aa: CASSYTTTGLGARDTQYF
abundance: many; j_gene: TRBJ2-7; v_gene: TRBV7-9; d_gene: TRBD1; CDR3nt: TGTGCCAGCAGCTTAGCGCGGACAGGGGGCAGCGACGAGCAGTACTTC; CDR3aa: CASSLARTGGSDEQYF
abundance: -; j_gene: TRBJ2-3; v_gene: TRBV4-3; d_gene: TRBD2; CDR3nt: TGCGCCAGCAGCCAAGAACGTGTTCAAGCGGGAGCCACAGATACGCAGTATTTT; CDR3aa: CASSQERVQAGATDTQYF
abundance: many; j_gene: TRBJ2-1; v_gene: TRBV9; d_gene: -; CDR3nt: TGTGCCAGCAGCGTAGGGCTGGTCGGCTACAATGAGCAGTTCTTC; CDR3aa: CASSVGLVGYNEQFF
abundance: many; j_gene: TRBJ2-3; v_gene: TRBV5-8; d_gene: -; CDR3nt: TGTGCCAGCAGCTTGGAAACTAGTTATGGCACAGATACGCAGTATTTT; CDR3aa: CASSLETSYGTDTQYF
abundance: many; j_gene: TRBJ1-2; v_gene: TRBV28; d_gene: -; CDR3nt: TGTGCCAGCAGTTTTTCGGGGGACACTATCCCTAACTATGGCTACACCTTC; CDR3aa: CASSFSGDTIPNYGYTF
abundance: -; j_gene: TRBJ1-2; v_gene: TRBV28; d_gene: -; CDR3nt: TGTGCCAGCAGTTTATTCTCGGCCGGACTATATGGCTACACCTTC; CDR3aa: CASSLFSAGLYGYTF
abundance: -; j_gene: TRBJ2-5; v_gene: TRBV6-5; d_gene: TRBD2; CDR3nt: TGTGCCAGCAGATCCGGGACTAGCGGGAGGGTGACCCAGTACTTC; CDR3aa: CASRSGTSGRVTQYF
abundance: -; j_gene: TRBJ2-1; v_gene: TRBV29-1; d_gene: TRBD2; CDR3nt: TGCAGCGTTGATCTAGCGGATTTGAGCTCCTACAATGAGCAGTTCTTC; CDR3aa: CSVDLADLSSYNEQFF
abundance: few; j_gene: TRBJ2-1; v_gene: TRBV27; d_gene: -; CDR3nt: TGTGCCAGCAGTTTATCGGGCGGGGCAGTTGAGCAGTTCTTC; CDR3aa: CASSLSGGAVEQFF
abundance: many; j_gene: TRBJ2-2; v_gene: TRBV12-3/TRBV12-4; d_gene: -; CDR3nt: TGTGCCAGCAGTTTACTCCCGGCCAGGCCGAACACCGGGGAGCTGTTTTTT; CDR3aa: CASSLLPARPNTGELFF
abundance: medium-sized; j_gene: TRBJ2-3; v_gene: TRBV6-5; d_gene: TRBD2; CDR3nt: TGTGCCAGCAGTTACTCGGGACTAGCGGGAGCGGTAGATACGCAGTATTTT; CDR3aa: CASSYSGLAGAVDTQYF
abundance: few; j_gene: TRBJ1-2; v_gene: TRBV28; d_gene: -; CDR3nt: TGTGCCAGCAGTTTGACCCTCATAGGCTATGGCTACACCTTC; CDR3aa: CASSLTLIGYGYTF
abundance: many; j_gene: TRBJ1-2; v_gene: TRBV9; d_gene: -; CDR3nt: TGTGCCAGCAGCGTAGGTAGTGCGACAGTCTATGGCTACACCTTC; CDR3aa: CASSVGSATVYGYTF
abundance: -; j_gene: TRBJ2-3; v_gene: TRBV20-1; d_gene: -; CDR3nt: TGCAGTGCTAGAGGATATAGCGGCTTCCCCACAGATACGCAGTATTTT; CDR3aa: CSARGYSGFPTDTQYF
abundance: few; j_gene: TRBJ2-2; v_gene: TRBV28; d_gene: -; CDR3nt: TGTGCCAGCAGTTTAGGACGGATCCCGAGCACCGGGGAGCTGTTTTTT; CDR3aa: CASSLGRIPSTGELFF
abundance: few; j_gene: TRBJ2-5; v_gene: TRBV7-9; d_gene: -; CDR3nt: TGTGCCAGCAGCTTAGAGGTTTCGGAGACCCAGTACTTC; CDR3aa: CASSLEVSETQYF
abundance: few; j_gene: TRBJ2-1; v_gene: TRBV28; d_gene: TRBD1; CDR3nt: TGTGCCAGCAGGGAAGGACAGGGGCCGAATGAGCAGTTCTTC; CDR3aa: CASREGQGPNEQFF
abundance: -; j_gene: TRBJ2-7; v_gene: TRBV29-1; d_gene: TRBD2; CDR3nt: TGCAACGCTACGACTAGCGGGAGCCGGTCGTACTTC; CDR3aa: CNATTSGSRSYF
abundance: few; j_gene: TRBJ2-1; v_gene: TRBV6-4; d_gene: TRBD1; CDR3nt: TGTGCCAGCAGTGACTCGACAGGGGGCAATGAGCAGTTCTTC; CDR3aa: CASSDSTGGNEQFF
abundance: -; j_gene: TRBJ2-1; v_gene: TRBV5-6; d_gene: -; CDR3nt: TGTGCCAGCAGTTCGGGGACCGCGAACTATCTCTACAATGAGCAGTTCTTC; CDR3aa: CASSSGTANYLYNEQFF
abundance: few; j_gene: TRBJ2-5; v_gene: TRBV6-5; d_gene: TRBD1; CDR3nt: TGTGCCAGCAGGAGAAGGGGGCTTCAAGAGACCCAGTACTTC; CDR3aa: CASRRRGLQETQYF
abundance: -; j_gene: TRBJ2-3; v_gene: TRBV27; d_gene: TRBD2; CDR3nt: TGTGCCAGCAGTTCATTGATGAAGCGGGAGGGCCAATTATCGCAGTATTTT; CDR3aa: CASSSLMKREGQLSQYF
abundance: many; j_gene: TRBJ2-1; v_gene: TRBV28; d_gene: -; CDR3nt: TGTGCCAGCAATGCACAGGAGAATGAGCAGTTCTTC; CDR3aa: CASNAQENEQFF
abundance: few; j_gene: TRBJ1-6; v_gene: TRBV7-2; d_gene: -; CDR3nt: TGTGCCAGCAGCCCGAGCTCCTATAATTCACCCCTCCACTTT; CDR3aa: CASSPSSYNSPLHF
abundance: many; j_gene: TRBJ1-2; v_gene: TRBV29-1; d_gene: -; CDR3nt: TGCAGCGTTGATCGGTCCAGGGGAGGAGGCTACACCTTC; CDR3aa: CSVDRSRGGGYTF
abundance: -; j_gene: TRBJ2-1; v_gene: TRBV7-6; d_gene: -; CDR3nt: TGTGCCAGCAGCCTGAGACTAGAGTTGAGGGGGAATGAGCAGTTCTTC; CDR3aa: CASSLRLELRGNEQFF
abundance: many; j_gene: TRBJ2-7; v_gene: TRBV19; d_gene: -; CDR3nt: TGTGCCAGTAGTCCACAGGGCCCGCTTTCCTACGAGCAGTACTTC; CDR3aa: CASSPQGPLSYEQYF
abundance: many; j_gene: TRBJ2-7; v_gene: TRBV6-6; d_gene: -; CDR3nt: TGTGCCAGCAGTTACTCCGGTGGAGATGCCTACGAGCAGTACTTC; CDR3aa: CASSYSGGDAYEQYF
abundance: few; j_gene: TRBJ2-7; v_gene: TRBV20-1; d_gene: -; CDR3nt: TGCAGTGCGGAGCCGGGTGGGGGCGAGCAGTACTTC; CDR3aa: CSAEPGGGEQYF
abundance: medium-sized; j_gene: TRBJ2-3; v_gene: TRBV6-1; d_gene: TRBD1; CDR3nt: TGTGCCAGCAGCGAAGGACAGGGGGCCACAGATACGCAGTATTTT; CDR3aa: CASSEGQGATDTQYF
abundance: -; j_gene: TRBJ1-1; v_gene: TRBV18; d_gene: -; CDR3nt: TGTGCCAGCTCACCTAGTTTTGCTGAAGCTTTCTTT; CDR3aa: CASSPSFAEAFF
abundance: -; j_gene: TRBJ2-1; v_gene: TRBV14; d_gene: -; CDR3nt: TGTGCCAGCAGCCATGGGCCTAGGAATGAGCAGTTCTTC; CDR3aa: CASSHGPRNEQFF
abundance: few; j_gene: TRBJ2-2; v_gene: TRBV19; d_gene: -; CDR3nt: TGTGCCAGTAGTCAACGGTCGGCCGGGGAGCTGTTTTTT; CDR3aa: CASSQRSAGELFF
abundance: -; j_gene: TRBJ2-7; v_gene: TRBV6-6; d_gene: -; CDR3nt: TGTGCCAGCAGTTACGTCCACGAGCAGTACTTC; CDR3aa: CASSYVHEQYF
abundance: few; j_gene: TRBJ1-1; v_gene: TRBV7-8; d_gene: -; CDR3nt: TGTGCCAGCAGCCCCTACCGGGGGGACACTGAAGCTTTCTTT; CDR3aa: CASSPYRGDTEAFF
abundance: few; j_gene: TRBJ2-7; v_gene: TRBV28; d_gene: -; CDR3nt: TGTGCCAGCAGTCGGGCAGGGACCTTATTTCGCGACGAGCAGTACTTC; CDR3aa: CASSRAGTLFRDEQYF
abundance: few; j_gene: TRBJ2-5; v_gene: TRBV13; d_gene: TRBD2; CDR3nt: TGTGCCAGCCGACTAGCGGGAGAAAGTCAGGAGACCCAGTACTTC; CDR3aa: CASRLAGESQETQYF
abundance: many; j_gene: TRBJ2-1; v_gene: TRBV27; d_gene: -; CDR3nt: TGTGCCAGCACCTTCGGGGACTCCTACAATGAGCAGTTCTTC; CDR3aa: CASTFGDSYNEQFF
abundance: -; j_gene: TRBJ2-7; v_gene: TRBV27; d_gene: TRBD1; CDR3nt: TGTGCCAGCAGTCCGGACAGGGGACAAACCTACTCCTACGAGCAGTACTTC; CDR3aa: CASSPDRGQTYSYEQYF
abundance: -; j_gene: TRBJ2-5; v_gene: TRBV9; d_gene: TRBD2; CDR3nt: TGTGCCAGCAGCTATGGGGGACTAGCTGGAGAGACCCAGTACTTC; CDR3aa: CASSYGGLAGETQYF
abundance: -; j_gene: TRBJ2-1; v_gene: TRBV24-1; d_gene: TRBD2; CDR3nt: TGTGCCACCAGTGATCTAGCGGGAGGGAAGTACAATGAGCAGTTCTTC; CDR3aa: CATSDLAGGKYNEQFF
abundance: many; j_gene: TRBJ2-1; v_gene: TRBV7-6; d_gene: -; CDR3nt: TGTGCCAGCAGCCTCCCCGGGAATGAGCAGTTCTTC; CDR3aa: CASSLPGNEQFF
abundance: few; j_gene: TRBJ2-2; v_gene: TRBV6-5; d_gene: -; CDR3nt: TGTGCCAGCAGTTACTCGAGGGGCCCCGGGGAGCTGTTTTTT; CDR3aa: CASSYSRGPGELFF
abundance: few; j_gene: TRBJ2-7; v_gene: TRBV7-6; d_gene: -; CDR3nt: TGTGCCAGCAGCTTACTAGGGGAATCACTCGAGCAGTACTTC; CDR3aa: CASSLLGESLEQYF
abundance: many; j_gene: TRBJ2-7; v_gene: TRBV18; d_gene: TRBD2; CDR3nt: TGTGCCAGCTCGTTTTCGTCGCCTAGCGGTAGCTCCTACGAGCAGTACTTC; CDR3aa: CASSFSSPSGSSYEQYF
abundance: many; j_gene: TRBJ1-1; v_gene: TRBV6-5; d_gene: -; CDR3nt: TGTGCCAGCAGTCCCAGGAGCGGGGACACTGAAGCTTTCTTT; CDR3aa: CASSPRSGDTEAFF
abundance: many; j_gene: TRBJ1-2; v_gene: TRBV12-3/TRBV12-4; d_gene: -; CDR3nt: TGTGCCAGCAGTATGGGGGACGTCTATGGCTACACCTTC; CDR3aa: CASSMGDVYGYTF